Presented here are 19 T cell receptor beta chains from one specimen sequenced in a study of T cell clonality in common variable immunodeficiency (dated by TCRdb to about 2015). Library preparation employed the immunoSEQ multiplex PCR assay. Held by TCRdb, this immuneACCESS table contains in-frame sequences only and omits some clones. Under half of the omission traces to an unresolved V gene where checked; the cause of the rest is unknown. This sample holds roughly 43,000 clones in total, without any singletons. The ten largest clones represent about 0.68% of the sample. Material for sequencing was peripheral blood mononuclear cells. The receptors stem from a person aged 18 to 75 in good health.

In its sample, this clone was seen many times. Read sequence stops 3 residues before the CDR3 end, and the germline J gene provides the missing end. This chain uses TRBV9 with TRBJ2-1; 14 nucleotides agree with TRBD2. The CDR3 covers 15 residues. CDR1 and CDR2 (germline): SGDLS, YYNGEE. V lost 2 bases, J lost 8 bases, and 3 bases stayed unmatched. The CDR3 sequence: CASSVTSGGAYEQFF. The DNA read from the CDR3 is TGTGCCAGCAGCGTGACTAGCGGGGGGGCCTATGAG.

There are many counts of this clone. The sequence runs out 3 residues before the end of the CDR3; the remainder is reconstructed from the germline J gene. This chain uses TRBV2 with TRBJ2-7; TRBD1 agrees at 9 bases. The CDR3 has 14 residues. V dropped 7 bases and J dropped 3; count of bases not matched to a gene: 7. Per germline, CDR1 SNHLY and CDR2 FYNNEI. CDR3 in amino acids: CASNKQGAGYEQYF. The CDR3 bases that were read are TGTGCCAGCAATAAACAGGGGGCCGGCTACGAG.

Ten or more counts support this clone. The read comes to an end 3 residues before the CDR3 does, leaving the germline J gene to fill in the end. The rearrangement links TRBV7-9 to TRBJ1-1; tentatively, D is TRBD1 (5 bases). Germline lookup yields CDR1 SEHNR and CDR2 FQNEAQ (reference sequence). Trimming took 1 base from V and 4 from J, leaving 10 bases between them. The CDR3 extends over 14 amino acids. The CDR3 sequence: CASSLEKGSTEAFF. CDR3 DNA, as far as it was read: TGTGCCAGCAGCTTAGAAAAGGGGAGCACTGAA.

This clone has more than one count but fewer than ten. This probably arose from a read error, given a far larger clone one base away. Read sequence stops 3 residues before the CDR3 end, and the germline J gene provides the missing end. The chain couples TRBV19 to TRBJ1-6; 9 nucleotides agree with TRBD1. CDR3 length: 14 amino acids. CDR1 and CDR2 (germline): LNHDA, SQIVND (reference sequence). The CDR3 is CVSTGQGLNSPLHF. CDR3 bases read: TGTGTCAGTACCGGACAGGGGTTGAATTCACCC.

This clone was observed at least ten times. The sequence runs out 3 residues before the end of the CDR3; the remainder is reconstructed from the germline J gene. This chain joins TRBV28 and TRBJ2-5, with 9 bases lining up with TRBD2. The CDR3 consists of 14 residues. Germline CDR1 is MDHEN and CDR2 is SYDVKM. Unmatched junction bases numbered 5, after V lost 6 bases and J lost 3 bases. Partial CDR3 DNA: TGTGCCAGCAGGGCTAGCGGGATTAAAGAGACC. Translation gives CASRASGIKET. The entire CDR3 protein reads CASRASGIKETQYF.

This clone was recorded many times. The sequence runs out 3 residues before the end of the CDR3; the remainder is reconstructed from the germline J gene. This chain connects TRBV7-8 to TRBJ2-3; D is uncertain. Germline CDR1 reads SGHVS; CDR2 reads FQNEAQ. Deletions cut 0 bases from V and 6 bases from J, with 7 bases between. The CDR3 length is 13 residues. The CDR3 loop is CASSLADGDTQYF. Incomplete CDR3 DNA: TGTGCCAGCAGCTTAGCCGACGGGGATACG.

This clone was counted many times. The read ends 3 residues early relative to the CDR3; the germline J gene fills the gap. The rearrangement uses TRBV13 and TRBJ2-7; the match to TRBD2 covers 14 bases. The CDR3 contains 16 residues. In germline, CDR1 is PRHDT, CDR2 FYEKMQ (reference sequence). V dropped 3 bases and J dropped 3; count of bases not matched to a gene: 4. The CDR3 here is CASSLGLAGDIYEQYF. Incomplete CDR3 DNA: TGTGCCAGCAGCTTGGGACTAGCGGGGGACATCTACGAG.

This clone was counted many times. From the germline J gene comes the end of the CDR3, since the read stops 3 residues before it. This chain joins TRBV9 and TRBJ2-3, with 7 bases aligning to TRBD2. V shed 3 bases and J 2 bases; nucleotides not matched to a gene: 3. CDR3 size: 14 residues. Per germline, CDR1 SGDLS and CDR2 YYNGEE. CDR3 DNA (partial): TGTGCCAGCAGCGCAGCGGGGATCACAGATACG. This codes for CASSAAGITDT. The entire CDR3 sequence reads CASSAAGITDTQYF. The full variable domain, with the rest looked up from reference TRBV9 and TRBJ2-3, is DSGVTQTPKHLITATGQRVTLRCSPRSGDLSVYWYQQSLDQGLQFLIQYYNGEERAKGNILERFSAQQFPDLHSELNLSSLELGDSALYFCASSAAGITDTQYFGPGTRLTVL.

This clone was recorded many times. The sequence runs out 3 residues before the end of the CDR3; the remainder is reconstructed from the germline J gene. The chain combines TRBV7-8 with TRBJ2-7; 8 nucleotides line up with TRBD1. Germline V gives CDR1 SGHVS, CDR2 FQNEAQ. The trim removed 5 bases at V and 6 bases at J, leaving 9 bases unmatched. This CDR3 spans 14 amino acids. The CDR3 sequence: CASSPDRAPSEQYF. The CDR3 DNA, read in part, is TGTGCCAGCAGCCCGGACAGGGCTCCCTCCGAG.

Many counts were recorded for this clone. The CDR3 end falls 3 residues outside the read, so it is completed with the germline J gene. V and J are TRBV30 and TRBJ2-1; D assignment may be TRBD1 or TRBD2 (5 bases each). In germline, CDR1 is GTSNPN, CDR2 SVGIG (reference sequence). V was clipped by 4 bases and J by 3 bases, with 19 bases between them. There are 16 residues in the CDR3. CDR3 bases read: TGTGCCTGGAAAAGCAAGCAGGGAGCTTTCTACAATGAG. Its protein product is CAWKSKQGAFYNE. The entire CDR3 protein is CAWKSKQGAFYNEQFF.

This clone appeared many times. Sequencing ends 3 residues short of the CDR3 end; the germline J gene provides the rest. The V gene is TRBV5-4, the J gene TRBJ1-5; possibly TRBD1 for D (5 bases). This CDR3 is 14 amino acids long. Germline CDR1 reads SGHNT; CDR2 reads YYREEE (reference sequence). V was clipped by 2 bases and J by 1 base, with 7 bases between them. CDR3 sequence: CASSFGGSNQPQHF. CDR3 DNA (partial): TGTGCCAGCAGCTTTGGGGGGAGCAATCAGCCC.

This clone came up many times. Read data end 3 residues before the CDR3 end; the end is taken from the germline J gene. The chain joins TRBV7-8 to TRBJ2-7; 8 nucleotides align to TRBD1. J gave up 3 bases and V 4 bases, and 2 bases lay outside the gene matches. Looked up from germline, CDR1 is SGHVS and CDR2 is FQNEAQ. This CDR3 is 13 amino acids long. The CDR3 protein is CASSWGQDYEQYF. The covered CDR3 bases are TGTGCCAGCAGCTGGGGACAGGACTACGAG.

A few counts support this clone. The read terminates 3 residues before the CDR3 end, so the remaining end is supplied by the germline J gene. This chain joins TRBV18 and TRBJ1-1, with a weak D call TRBD1 (5 bases). The length of the CDR3 is 15 residues. In germline, CDR1 is KGHSH, CDR2 LQKENI. The CDR3 sequence: CASSPLAGVPDTAFF. The sequenced CDR3 bases are TGTGCCAGCTCACCACTAGCGGGGGTGCCAGATACG.

This clone was found many times. The CDR3 extends 3 residues past the end of the read, so its final part is completed from the germline J gene. The chain carries TRBV18 and TRBJ2-2; 9 positions agree with TRBD2. The CDR3 sequence is 15 residues long. The ends lost 3 bases at V and 5 bases at J; junction bases unmatched: 4. Germline assignment: CDR1 KGHSH and CDR2 LQKENI. CDR3 DNA, as far as it was read: TGTGCCAGCTCACCGACTAGCGGACCGACCGGGGAG. Encoded protein: CASSPTSGPTGE. The entire CDR3 sequence reads CASSPTSGPTGELFF.

This clone was seen ten or more times. The sequenced fragment ends 3 residues before the CDR3 boundary, so the rest is inferred from the germline J gene. This chain links TRBV12-3 or TRBV12-4 with TRBJ2-1; TRBD1 agrees at 9 bases. The junction had 7 bases not matched to a gene; V was cut back by 6 bases and J by 7 bases. The CDR3 extends over 14 amino acids. The CDR3 bases that were read are TGTGCCAGCAGCGGGACAGGGTCTTTAAATGAG. Protein: CASSGTGSLNE. Given in full, the CDR3 is CASSGTGSLNEQFF.

This clone was observed at least ten times. The read finishes 3 residues shy of the CDR3 end, and the germline J gene is used to complete it. V and J are TRBV28 and TRBJ1-1; 7 bases are a match to TRBD1. The CDR3 sequence is 13 residues long. CDR1 MDHEN and CDR2 SYDVKM come from the germline V gene. CDR3 sequence reads: CASSLGDRERAFF. CDR3 DNA, as far as it was read: TGTGCCAGCAGTTTGGGAGACAGGGAACGT. The whole variable domain, remainder taken from reference TRBV28 and TRBJ1-1, is DVKVTQSSRYLVKRTGEKVFLECVQDMDHENMFWYRQDPGLGLRLIYFSYDVKMKEKGDIPEGYSVSREKKERFSLILESASTNQTSMYLCASSLGDRERAFFGQGTRLTVV.

This clone was seen many times. The CDR3 goes on 3 residues after the read ends, and that part is filled in from the germline J gene. This chain joins TRBV27 and TRBJ1-4; 8 bases align to TRBD1. Germline V gene sequence: CDR1 MNHEY, CDR2 SMNVEV (reference sequence). This CDR3 comprises 14 residues. J lost 7 bases, V lost 5 bases, and 6 bases had no gene match. The CDR3 region is CASSPQGELEKLFF. The sequenced part of the CDR3 DNA is TGTGCCAGCAGTCCACAGGGGGAACTTGAAAAA.

This clone was seen at least ten times. An end of the junction differs from the germline gene, which may be a read error. The read stops 3 residues short of the end of the CDR3; the missing end is completed from the germline J gene. J is TRBJ2-3 and V is TRBV20-1, with TRBD2 identical over 14 bases. There are 17 residues in the CDR3. Looked up from germline, CDR1 is DFQATT and CDR2 is SNEGSKA (reference sequence). This CDR3 is CSARDGTSGSWADTQYF. The covered CDR3 bases are TGCAGTGCCAGAGATGGGACTAGCGGGAGTTGGGCAGATACG.

This clone has at least ten counts. The read ends 3 residues shy of where the CDR3 ends; the end is completed using the germline J gene. The chain joins TRBV6-2 or TRBV6-3 to TRBJ1-1, with a tentative D call TRBD1 (5 bases). V lost 10 bases, J lost 7 bases, and 19 bases lay in between. The CDR3 totals 13 residues. From germline, CDR1 is MNHEY and CDR2 SVGEGT. The CDR3 sequence: CATRRTGGGEAFF. CDR3 bases read: TGTGCCACCAGACGGACCGGGGGGGGTGAA.